This entry is about one TCR beta chain. Its antigen remains unknown. TCRdb independently ran MiXCR on the PCR reads; one entry per CDR3 protein. There are some 580,000 distinct CDR3 sequences in the sample; less than 30% occur only once, and 0.6% to 0.9% lies in the top ten. The data stem from a study of molecular identifiers for immune sequencing clone quantification. Study summary: Replicates partitioned RNA from about 20,000 or 100,000 naive CD8 cells into five parts, sequencing four. Broader study findings: Clones above 20 RNA copies contained over 97% of effector molecules but under 1% of naive ones.

With 10%, 30% or 50% of RNA, about 20,000 to 1,100,000 naive CD8 T cells were sequenced. Source material: naive CD8+ T cells from blood, with Jurkat cell RNA spiked in. Subset: FACS-sorted CD8+CD4-CCR7+CD45RA+ naive T cells. The clonotype originates from a human donor in good health. Some libraries in this study had Jurkat cell RNA spiked in.

CDR3 amino acids: CATPIAEWSNQPQHF. The CDR3, as DNA: TGTGCCACACCAATTGCCGAATGGAGCAATCAGCCCCAGCATTTT. This sequence joins TRBV24-1 and TRBJ1-5, with D unclear. Germline V lookup: CDR1 KGHDR, CDR2 SFDVKD. The CDR3 extends over 15 amino acids. V lost 10 bases and J lost 1, with 16 bases in between.